The present entry profiles one TCR beta chain with its context. This CDR3 contains 11 residues. CDR1 is SNHLY and CDR2 is FYNNEI in the germline V gene. Trimming left V 3 bases short and J 6 bases short, with 5 bases between. The entry originates in a study of control samples from healthy donors and cancer patients. Libraries were prepared by immunoSEQ multiplex PCR; TCRdb keeps only in-frame clonotypes and omits some of them. The repertoire holds 100,000 to 150,000 clones, with over 85% as singletons. The sample consisted of blood. The chain joins TRBV2 to TRBJ1-2; D remains unclear. The sequence derives from a man aged 18 to 29 in good health. The CDR3 bases are TGTGCCAGCAGTGAGGTTGATGGCTACACCTTC. Protein sequence: CASSEVDGYTF.